This entry lists 8 T cell receptor beta chains sequenced from one sample in a study of OX40 agonist ivuxolimab in advanced cancers. Only in-frame clones appear in the TCRdb table, and some are missing; sequencing was by immunoSEQ multiplex PCR. The sample contains roughly 150,000 clones, 90% to 95% of which appear only once. This specimen was CD4+ or CD8+ T cells sorted from blood, taken in a trial of the OX40 agonist ivuxolimab. These receptors all stem from an adult with an advanced solid tumor such as melanoma, head and neck, liver or kidney cancer.

The rearrangement uses TRBV6-6 and TRBJ1-3; 7 positions match TRBD1. The CDR3 runs to 14 residues. The V gene end was trimmed by 4 bases and the J gene end by 6 bases; junction bases not matched to a gene: 6. CDR1 and CDR2 (germline): MNHNY, SVGAGI (reference sequence). Here the CDR3 reads CASSLRQGINTIYF. CDR3 nucleotide sequence: TGTGCCAGCAGTTTGCGACAGGGTATAAACACCATATATTTT.

This chain joins TRBV5-1 and TRBJ1-6; D not certain. Trimming removed 2 bases from V and 7 bases from J, with 10 bases in between. CDR1 and CDR2 from the germline V gene are SGHRS and YFSETQ. The CDR3 has 14 residues. The CDR3 protein is CASSFWQSNSPLHF. CDR3 sequence (DNA): TGCGCCAGCAGCTTTTGGCAGAGCAATTCACCCCTCCACTTT.

The rearrangement links TRBV7-7 to TRBJ2-5; tentative D call: TRBD1 (5 bases). The CDR3 loop spans 14 amino acids. Germline V gene data show CDR1 as SSHAT and CDR2 as FNYEAQ (reference sequence). Trimming shortened V by 4 bases and J by 3 bases, and 12 bases separated the two germline ends. The CDR3 protein is CASSSGGHEETQYF. CDR3 bases: TGTGCCAGCAGCTCCGGCGGACACGAAGAGACCCAGTACTTC.

J is TRBJ1-5 and V is TRBV19, with a weak D call TRBD1 (6 bases). The V end was cut by 5 bases, the J end by 7 bases, with 15 bases between. Germline V gives CDR1 LNHDA, CDR2 SQIVND (reference sequence). CDR3 length: 14 residues. CDR3 nucleotide sequence: TGTGCCAGTAGTGAGCAGGGGTTGAGGCAGCCCCAGCATTTT. Protein: CASSEQGLRQPQHF.

DNA of the CDR3: TGTGCCAGCAGCTTAGGGCAGAATTCCTACGAGCAGTACTTC. Translated: CASSLGQNSYEQYF. The J gene is TRBJ2-7, the V gene TRBV7-2; D not certain. Trimming took off 1 base at V and 1 base at J, with 8 bases between the two ends. Germline V gene data show CDR1 as SGHTA and CDR2 as FQGNSA. This CDR3 is 14 amino acids long.

This clone was recorded once. The chain is built from TRBV28 and TRBJ1-3; D may be TRBD1 (5 bases). Per the germline V gene, CDR1 is MDHEN and CDR2 is SYDVKM. The CDR3 is 17 amino acids. Trimming removed 7 bases from V and 1 base from J, with 20 bases in between. The CDR3 protein is CASTGGGARTSGNTIYF. The CDR3 nucleotides are TGTGCCAGCACTGGCGGTGGGGCGAGAACGTCTGGAAACACCATATATTTT.

The CDR3 DNA follows: TGTGCCAGCAGCTTAGCACCACGGAGGACTGAAGCTTTCTTT. Residues: CASSLAPRRTEAFF. The rearrangement links TRBV7-2 to TRBJ1-1; D uncertain. Germline CDR1 SGHTA, CDR2 FQGNSA. Trimming removed 0 bases from V and 5 bases from J, with 10 bases in between. This CDR3 region has 14 residues. The full variable domain, its missing parts supplied by reference TRBV7-2 and TRBJ1-1, is GAGVSQSPSNKVTEKGKDVELRCDPISGHTALYWYRQSLGQGLEFLIYFQGNSAPDKSGLPSDRFSAERTGGSVSTLTIQRTQQEDSAVYLCASSLAPRRTEAFFGQGTRLTVV.

V gene TRBV5-4 combines with J gene TRBJ2-7; no definite D call. The V gene lost 0 bases and the J gene lost 2 bases, with 9 bases spanning the gap. CDR3 length: 14 amino acids. CDR1 SGHNT and CDR2 YYREEE come from the germline V gene (reference sequence). CDR3 amino acids: CASSLGQATYEQYF. CDR3 sequence (DNA): TGTGCCAGCAGCTTGGGTCAGGCTACCTACGAGCAGTACTTC.